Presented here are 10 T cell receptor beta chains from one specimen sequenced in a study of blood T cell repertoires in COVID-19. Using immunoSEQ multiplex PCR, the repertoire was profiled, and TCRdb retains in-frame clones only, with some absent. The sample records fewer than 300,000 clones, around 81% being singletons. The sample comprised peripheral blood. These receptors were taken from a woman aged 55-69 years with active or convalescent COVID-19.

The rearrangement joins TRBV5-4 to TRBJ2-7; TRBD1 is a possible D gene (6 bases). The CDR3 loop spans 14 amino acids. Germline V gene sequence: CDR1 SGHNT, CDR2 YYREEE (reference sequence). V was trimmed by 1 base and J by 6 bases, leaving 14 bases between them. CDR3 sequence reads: CASSLSRGRVEQYF. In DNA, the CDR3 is TGTGCCAGCAGCTTGTCCAGGGGAAGGGTCGAGCAGTACTTC.

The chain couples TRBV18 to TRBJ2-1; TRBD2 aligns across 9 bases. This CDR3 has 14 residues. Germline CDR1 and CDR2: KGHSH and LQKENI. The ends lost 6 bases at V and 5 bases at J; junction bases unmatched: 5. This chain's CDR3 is CASSLSGGNNEQFF. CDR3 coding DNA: TGTGCCAGCTCTCTTAGCGGGGGAAACAATGAGCAGTTCTTC.

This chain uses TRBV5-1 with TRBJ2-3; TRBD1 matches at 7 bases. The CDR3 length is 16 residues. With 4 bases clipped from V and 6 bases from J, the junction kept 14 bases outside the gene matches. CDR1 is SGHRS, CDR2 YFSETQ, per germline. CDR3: CASSLNRDSRGDTQYF. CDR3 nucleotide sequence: TGCGCCAGCAGCCTTAACCGGGACAGTAGGGGGGATACGCAGTATTTT.

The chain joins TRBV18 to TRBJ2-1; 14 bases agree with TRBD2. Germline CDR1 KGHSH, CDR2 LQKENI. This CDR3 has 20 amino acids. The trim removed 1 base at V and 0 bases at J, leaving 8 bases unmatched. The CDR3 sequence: CASSPLTSGGALSSYNEQFF. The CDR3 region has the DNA TGTGCCAGCTCACCACTGACTAGCGGGGGGGCCTTATCCTCCTACAATGAGCAGTTCTTC.

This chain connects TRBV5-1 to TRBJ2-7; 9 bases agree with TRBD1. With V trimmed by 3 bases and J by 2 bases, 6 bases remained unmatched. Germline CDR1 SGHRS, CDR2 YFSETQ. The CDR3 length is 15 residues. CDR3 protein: CASSSGTGNPYEQYF. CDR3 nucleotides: TGCGCCAGCAGCTCTGGGACAGGGAACCCCTACGAGCAGTACTTC.

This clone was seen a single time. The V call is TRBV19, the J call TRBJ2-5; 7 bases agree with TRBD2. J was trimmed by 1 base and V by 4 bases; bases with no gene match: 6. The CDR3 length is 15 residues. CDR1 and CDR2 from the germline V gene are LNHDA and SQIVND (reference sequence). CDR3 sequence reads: CASSRGGNLQETQYF. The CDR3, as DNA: TGTGCCAGTAGTAGGGGGGGAAACCTCCAAGAGACCCAGTACTTC.

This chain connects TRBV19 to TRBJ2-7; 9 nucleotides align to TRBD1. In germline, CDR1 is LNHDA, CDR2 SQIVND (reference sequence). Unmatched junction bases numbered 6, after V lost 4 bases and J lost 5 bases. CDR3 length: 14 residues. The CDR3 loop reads CASSRTGDGNEQYF. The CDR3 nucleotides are TGTGCCAGTAGTAGGACAGGGGACGGGAACGAGCAGTACTTC. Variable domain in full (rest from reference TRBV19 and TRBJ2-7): DGGITQSPKYLFRKEGQNVTLSCEQNLNHDAMYWYRQDPGQGLRLIYYSQIVNDFQKGDIAEGYSVSREKKESFPLTVTSAQKNPTAFYLCASSRTGDGNEQYFGPGTRLTVT.

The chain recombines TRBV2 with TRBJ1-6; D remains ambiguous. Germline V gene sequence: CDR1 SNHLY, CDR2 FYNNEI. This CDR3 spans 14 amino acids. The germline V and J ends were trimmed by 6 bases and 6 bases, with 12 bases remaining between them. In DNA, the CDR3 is TGTGCCAGCAGCTCAGAAAGCGGTAATTCACCCCTCCACTTT. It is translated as CASSSESGNSPLHF.

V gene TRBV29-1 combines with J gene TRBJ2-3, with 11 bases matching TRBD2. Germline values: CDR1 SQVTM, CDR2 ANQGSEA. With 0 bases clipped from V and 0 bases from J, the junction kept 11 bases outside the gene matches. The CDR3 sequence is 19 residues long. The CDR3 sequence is CSVEDRFSGTSGSTDTQYF. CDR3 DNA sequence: TGCAGCGTTGAAGATCGATTTAGTGGGACTAGCGGAAGCACAGATACGCAGTATTTT.

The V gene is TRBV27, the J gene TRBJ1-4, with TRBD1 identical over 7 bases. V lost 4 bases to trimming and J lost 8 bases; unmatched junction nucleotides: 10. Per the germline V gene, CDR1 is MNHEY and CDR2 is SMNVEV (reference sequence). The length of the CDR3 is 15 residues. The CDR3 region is CASSYSGAGGEKLFF. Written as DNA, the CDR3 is TGTGCCAGCAGTTACTCGGGGGCAGGGGGGGAAAAACTGTTTTTT.